This passage covers 9 T cell receptor beta chains from one sample sequenced in a study of OX40 agonist ivuxolimab in advanced cancers. Some clones are missing from TCRdb's copy, which holds only in-frame ones; the method was immunoSEQ multiplex PCR. The sample records under 95,000 clones, about 89% being singletons. Sequencing was performed on CD4+ or CD8+ T cells sorted from blood, taken in a trial of the OX40 agonist ivuxolimab. Receptors originate from an adult with an advanced solid tumor such as melanoma, head and neck, liver or kidney cancer.

V and J are TRBV27 and TRBJ2-7; no clear D gene. In germline, CDR1 is MNHEY, CDR2 SMNVEV (reference sequence). Trimming cost V 3 bases and J 6 bases, with 6 bases left between them. This CDR3 has 11 amino acids. Written as DNA, the CDR3 is TGTGCCAGCAGTTTCGGGCCCGAGCAGTACTTC. This encodes CASSFGPEQYF.

The CDR3 here is CASRDRGGYEQYF. The CDR3 DNA reads as TGTGCCAGCAGGGACAGGGGTGGGTACGAGCAGTACTTC. The chain links TRBV7-9 to TRBJ2-7; 9 positions agree with TRBD1. In germline, CDR1 is SEHNR, CDR2 FQNEAQ (reference sequence). With V trimmed by 6 bases and J by 4 bases, 4 bases remained unmatched. The CDR3 length is 13 residues.

This chain connects TRBV7-2 to TRBJ1-1; possible D gene TRBD1, 5 bases. From germline, CDR1 is SGHTA and CDR2 FQGNSA. The CDR3 loop spans 16 amino acids. Trimming left V 6 bases short and J 4 bases short, with 21 bases between. The CDR3 coding sequence is TGTGCCAGCAGGGTTAGTCGGGCAGGGCGGAGCACTGAAGCTTTCTTT. Translating it yields CASRVSRAGRSTEAFF.

The V gene is TRBV27, the J gene TRBJ2-7, with 8 bases fitting TRBD1. The CDR3 sequence is 14 residues long. The germline gives CDR1 MNHEY, CDR2 SMNVEV (reference sequence). Trimming at V came to 3 bases and at J to 2 bases, leaving 3 bases not matched to a gene. The CDR3, as DNA: TGTGCCAGCAGTTTCAGGGGGCGCCCCTACGAGCAGTACTTC. Amino acid sequence: CASSFRGRPYEQYF.

The chain has TRBV19 and TRBJ1-2, with TRBD1 matching over 8 bases. CDR1 is LNHDA and CDR2 is SQIVND in the germline V gene (reference sequence). After removal of 6 bases from V and 8 bases from J, the junction contained 14 bases not matched to a gene. The CDR3 is made up of 15 amino acids. CDR3 protein: CASSQRPQGARGYTF. DNA for the CDR3: TGTGCCAGTAGCCAAAGACCTCAGGGGGCGCGGGGCTACACCTTC.

The CDR3 DNA sequence: TGCGCCAGCAGCCCGGAACTAGCCCTTAGCACAGATACGCAGTATTTT. Encoded protein: CASSPELALSTDTQYF. V is TRBV5-1 and J is TRBJ2-3; D is possibly TRBD2 (6 bases). V was pared by 4 bases and J by 0 bases, with 15 bases between. The CDR3 extends over 16 amino acids. From germline, CDR1 is SGHRS and CDR2 YFSETQ. The variable domain in full, with the rest retrieved from reference TRBV5-1 and TRBJ2-3, is KAGVTQTPRYLIKTRGQQVTLSCSPISGHRSVSWYQQTPGQGLQFLFEYFSETQRNKGNFPGRFSGRQFSNSRSEMNVSTLELGDSALYLCASSPELALSTDTQYFGPGTRLTVL.

The J gene is TRBJ2-1, the V gene TRBV10-3; 11 bases are shared with TRBD2. The CDR3 runs to 17 residues. The V gene end was trimmed by 4 bases and the J gene end by 4 bases; junction bases not matched to a gene: 9. Germline CDR1 and CDR2: ENHRY and SYGVKD. CDR3 loop: CAISGGDLAGGYNEQFF. In nucleotides, the CDR3 is TGTGCCATCAGTGGCGGGGACCTAGCGGGGGGTTACAATGAGCAGTTCTTC.

The V gene is TRBV27, the J gene TRBJ2-1; D is tentatively TRBD1 or TRBD2 (7 bases each). V gave up 5 bases and J gave up 3 bases, with 11 bases separating them. The CDR3 is 14 amino acids. Germline V CDR1 and CDR2: MNHEY, SMNVEV (reference sequence). The CDR3 loop reads CASSARGGYNEQFF. As DNA, the CDR3 is TGTGCCAGCAGTGCCAGGGGGGGCTACAATGAGCAGTTCTTC.

The chain joins TRBV12-2 to TRBJ2-7; TRBD2, as called in the table, went unchecked against the DNA. TRBV12-2 is recorded as a pseudogene. The CDR3 length is 9 residues. CDR3 sequence: CASTYEQYF. DNA of the CDR3: TGTGCTAGCACCTACGAGCAGTACTTC.